The entry that follows covers one T cell receptor (beta chain) sequence. Its antigen is as yet unknown. TCRdb fed the RT-PCR reads into MiXCR, producing one record per CDR3 protein. This sample carries more than 11,000 distinct CDR3 sequences, about 88% of them seen once, and the ten largest clones take about 0.7%. The CDR3 loop spans 17 amino acids. Looked up from germline, CDR1 is MNHEY and CDR2 is SVGAGI. Trimming stripped 0 bases from V and 3 bases from J, with 17 bases between. This entry comes from a study of yellow fever vaccine responses in identical twins. Broader study findings: Each twin's T cell response to the vaccine was reported to look partly convergent and partly personalized.

The sample in question was T cells from blood (PBMCs), unsorted or a sorted subset (not recorded which), obtained before or after yellow fever vaccination (not recorded which). V and J are TRBV6-5 and TRBJ1-1, with D possibly being TRBD1 (6 bases). The receptor comes from a woman under 30 who received the yellow fever vaccine. CDR3 nucleotide sequence: TGTGCCAGCAGTTACTCCGAAATCAGGGGCTACCACACTGAAGCTTTCTTT. Translation gives CASSYSEIRGYHTEAFF.